A selection of T cell receptor beta chains follows, all from one sample in a study of graft-versus-host responses after intestinal transplantation. Clones were read by immunoSEQ multiplex PCR, and TCRdb kept only the in-frame ones, dropping some. The data contain approximately 54,000 clones, less than 85% of them singletons. These receptors are not linked to any known antigen. Sequencing used unstimulated CD4+ T cells sorted from spleen or lymph node cells, obtained before transplant. The receptors come from a human donor who was the organ donor for an intestinal transplant. CDR3s include the opening cysteine and the closing phenylalanine or tryptophan. D genes are given only for firm matches. A clone size is listed for some rows: how often the clone was seen (once, few, many), or a class if it is expanded.

v_call: TRBV7-9
j_call: TRBJ2-5
clone_size: -
d_call: TRBD2
cdr3_aa: CATYASGRGETQYF
cdr3_nt: TGTGCCACCTACGCTAGCGGGAGAGGGGAGACCCAGTACTTC

v_call: TRBV27
j_call: TRBJ2-5
clone_size: few
d_call: -
cdr3_aa: CASSLSVRGGETQYF
cdr3_nt: TGTGCCAGCAGTTTATCCGTTCGGGGCGGAGAGACCCAGTACTTC

v_call: TRBV4-1
j_call: TRBJ1-4
clone_size: -
d_call: -
cdr3_aa: CASTPGRNEKLFF
cdr3_nt: TGCGCCAGCACCCCGGGACGGAATGAAAAACTGTTTTTT

v_call: TRBV7-2
j_call: TRBJ1-6
clone_size: -
d_call: TRBD1
cdr3_aa: CASSWDRGRDSPLHF
cdr3_nt: TGTGCCAGCAGCTGGGACAGGGGGAGGGATTCACCCCTCCACTTT

v_call: TRBV27
j_call: TRBJ2-1
clone_size: -
d_call: -
cdr3_aa: CASSLYNEQFF
cdr3_nt: TGTGCCAGCAGTTTATACAATGAGCAGTTCTTC

v_call: TRBV30
j_call: TRBJ2-7
clone_size: -
d_call: -
cdr3_aa: CAWSGRRWSYEQYF
cdr3_nt: TGTGCCTGGAGTGGACGAAGGTGGTCATACGAGCAGTACTTC

v_call: TRBV18
j_call: TRBJ2-3
clone_size: -
d_call: TRBD1
cdr3_aa: CASSPPTQGVFTDTQYF
cdr3_nt: TGTGCCAGCTCACCACCGACCCAGGGGGTTTTCACAGATACGCAGTATTTT

v_call: TRBV6-5
j_call: TRBJ1-6
clone_size: -
d_call: -
cdr3_aa: CASSMSGGNSPLHF
cdr3_nt: TGTGCCAGCAGCATGTCTGGAGGGAATTCACCCCTCCACTTT

v_call: TRBV5-4
j_call: TRBJ2-1
clone_size: -
d_call: TRBD2
cdr3_aa: CASSSLTSGSPDNEQFF
cdr3_nt: TGTGCCAGCAGCTCCCTGACTAGCGGATCGCCCGACAATGAGCAGTTCTTC

v_call: TRBV5-1
j_call: TRBJ1-2
clone_size: once
d_call: TRBD1
cdr3_aa: CASSLLTGNYGYTF
cdr3_nt: TGCGCCAGCAGCTTACTGACAGGGAACTATGGCTACACCTTC

v_call: TRBV6-1
j_call: TRBJ2-7
clone_size: -
d_call: TRBD1
cdr3_aa: CASTAGTGGGYEQYF
cdr3_nt: TGTGCCAGCACGGCCGGGACAGGGGGCGGGTACGAGCAGTACTTC

v_call: TRBV6-1
j_call: TRBJ2-7
clone_size: -
d_call: TRBD2
cdr3_aa: CASSEGVREYLEQYF
cdr3_nt: TGTGCCAGCAGTGAAGGGGTGCGGGAGTATCTCGAGCAGTACTTC

v_call: TRBV5-4
j_call: TRBJ1-2
clone_size: -
d_call: -
cdr3_aa: CASSLNGFYGYTF
cdr3_nt: TGTGCCAGCAGCTTAAACGGCTTCTATGGCTACACCTTC

v_call: TRBV6-6
j_call: TRBJ1-2
clone_size: -
d_call: -
cdr3_aa: CASSYAAVNYGYTF
cdr3_nt: TGTGCCAGCAGTTATGCGGCCGTTAACTATGGCTACACCTTC

v_call: TRBV21-1
j_call: TRBJ1-1
clone_size: -
d_call: -
cdr3_aa: CASSRKGTGPLYTEAFF
cdr3_nt: TGTGCCAGCAGCCGCAAAGGGACAGGGCCCCTCTACACTGAAGCTTTCTTT

v_call: TRBV4-3
j_call: TRBJ2-2
clone_size: once
d_call: -
cdr3_aa: CASSPGHLNTGELFF
cdr3_nt: TGCGCCAGCAGCCCGGGACATTTGAACACCGGGGAGCTGTTTTTT

v_call: TRBV6-5
j_call: TRBJ2-5
clone_size: once
d_call: -
cdr3_aa: CASSELAKETQYF
cdr3_nt: TGTGCCAGCAGTGAACTGGCCAAAGAGACCCAGTACTTC

v_call: TRBV5-1
j_call: TRBJ2-3
clone_size: -
d_call: TRBD1
cdr3_aa: CASSRTGMSTDTQYF
cdr3_nt: TGCGCCAGCAGCCGGACAGGGATGAGCACAGATACGCAGTATTTT

v_call: TRBV18
j_call: TRBJ1-2
clone_size: -
d_call: TRBD1
cdr3_aa: CASSPTLLTGDDGYTF
cdr3_nt: TGTGCCAGCTCACCGACGTTGCTTACAGGGGACGATGGCTACACCTTC

v_call: TRBV20-1
j_call: TRBJ2-5
clone_size: -
d_call: TRBD1
cdr3_aa: CSADREETQYF
cdr3_nt: TGCAGTGCTGACAGGGAAGAGACCCAGTACTTC

v_call: TRBV19
j_call: TRBJ1-5
clone_size: -
d_call: -
cdr3_aa: CASSMTSNQPQHF
cdr3_nt: TGTGCCAGTAGTATGACTAGCAATCAGCCCCAGCATTTT

v_call: TRBV19
j_call: TRBJ1-1
clone_size: once
d_call: TRBD1
cdr3_aa: CASSQWDRSNTEAFF
cdr3_nt: TGTGCCAGTAGCCAATGGGACAGATCGAACACTGAAGCTTTCTTT

v_call: TRBV5-1
j_call: TRBJ2-1
clone_size: -
d_call: TRBD2
cdr3_aa: CASRLAGSYNEQFF
cdr3_nt: TGCGCCAGCAGACTAGCGGGGTCCTACAATGAGCAGTTCTTC

v_call: TRBV5-4
j_call: TRBJ1-1
clone_size: -
d_call: TRBD1
cdr3_aa: CASSLGGGGSEAEAFF
cdr3_nt: TGTGCCAGCAGCTTGGGAGGGGGCGGGTCGGAGGCTGAAGCTTTCTTT

v_call: TRBV6-5
j_call: TRBJ2-6
clone_size: -
d_call: -
cdr3_aa: CAIRGSGANVLTF
cdr3_nt: TGTGCCATTCGGGGTTCTGGGGCCAACGTCCTGACTTTC

v_call: TRBV6-1
j_call: TRBJ2-7
clone_size: -
d_call: TRBD2
cdr3_aa: CASSPLAEYYEQYF
cdr3_nt: TGTGCCAGCAGTCCCCTAGCGGAGTACTACGAGCAGTACTTC

v_call: TRBV6-5
j_call: TRBJ1-2
clone_size: once
d_call: -
cdr3_aa: CASSYSEGYYGYTF
cdr3_nt: TGTGCCAGCAGTTACTCAGAGGGCTACTATGGCTACACCTTC

v_call: TRBV6-5
j_call: TRBJ1-5
clone_size: few
d_call: -
cdr3_aa: CASSWDTQGPQHF
cdr3_nt: TGTGCCAGCAGTTGGGACACCCAAGGGCCCCAGCATTTT

v_call: TRBV23-1
j_call: TRBJ2-2
clone_size: -
d_call: -
cdr3_aa: CAPNLGTGELFF
cdr3_nt: TGCGCCCCCAATCTGGGAACCGGGGAGCTGTTTTTT

v_call: TRBV19
j_call: TRBJ2-7
clone_size: -
d_call: TRBD1
cdr3_aa: CASSKTGVTYEQYF
cdr3_nt: TGTGCCAGTAGCAAGACAGGGGTCACCTACGAGCAGTACTTC

v_call: TRBV5-4
j_call: TRBJ2-7
clone_size: -
d_call: -
cdr3_aa: CASSLGGTTYEQYF
cdr3_nt: TGTGCCAGCAGCTTGGGGGGGACAACCTACGAGCAGTACTTC

v_call: TRBV5-1
j_call: TRBJ1-1
clone_size: -
d_call: -
cdr3_aa: CASAARGNTEAFF
cdr3_nt: TGCGCCAGCGCCGCCAGGGGGAACACTGAAGCTTTCTTT

v_call: TRBV7-7
j_call: TRBJ2-5
clone_size: -
d_call: -
cdr3_aa: CASSLGGGVQETQYF
cdr3_nt: TGTGCCAGCAGCTTAGGCGGAGGGGTCCAAGAGACCCAGTACTTC

v_call: TRBV4-3
j_call: TRBJ1-5
clone_size: -
d_call: TRBD1
cdr3_aa: CASSQAGGTGVESNQPQHF
cdr3_nt: TGCGCCAGCAGCCAAGCTGGCGGGACAGGGGTAGAGAGCAATCAGCCCCAGCATTTT

v_call: TRBV28
j_call: TRBJ1-5
clone_size: -
d_call: -
cdr3_aa: CASSEDGLNQPQHF
cdr3_nt: TGTGCCAGCAGTGAGGACGGATTAAATCAGCCCCAGCATTTT

v_call: TRBV6-5
j_call: TRBJ1-2
clone_size: -
d_call: -
cdr3_aa: CASSYSRGDGYTF
cdr3_nt: TGTGCCAGCAGTTACTCGAGGGGGGATGGCTACACCTTC

v_call: TRBV5-1
j_call: TRBJ2-7
clone_size: -
d_call: -
cdr3_aa: CASSLASSYSYEQYF
cdr3_nt: TGCGCCAGCAGCTTGGCATCTAGTTATAGCTACGAGCAGTACTTC

v_call: TRBV4-2
j_call: TRBJ2-7
clone_size: few
d_call: -
cdr3_aa: CASSPPTGTSYEQYF
cdr3_nt: TGTGCCAGCAGCCCCCCGACAGGAACCTCCTACGAGCAGTACTTC

v_call: TRBV9
j_call: TRBJ2-1
clone_size: -
d_call: TRBD2
cdr3_aa: CASSLNPSGTSSYNEQFF
cdr3_nt: TGTGCCAGCAGCCTAAACCCTAGCGGAACCAGCTCCTACAATGAGCAGTTCTTC

v_call: TRBV5-4
j_call: TRBJ2-7
clone_size: -
d_call: -
cdr3_aa: CASSGGRMGEQYF
cdr3_nt: TGTGCCAGCAGCGGCGGACGTATGGGGGAGCAGTACTTC

v_call: TRBV5-1
j_call: TRBJ2-3
clone_size: -
d_call: TRBD2
cdr3_aa: CASSLAGLAGVTDTQYF
cdr3_nt: TGCGCCAGCAGCTTGGCCGGACTAGCGGGGGTCACAGATACGCAGTATTTT

v_call: TRBV29-1
j_call: TRBJ1-1
clone_size: -
d_call: -
cdr3_aa: CSVDNTEAFF
cdr3_nt: TGCAGCGTTGACAACACTGAAGCTTTCTTT

v_call: TRBV6-1
j_call: TRBJ2-7
clone_size: -
d_call: -
cdr3_aa: CASSEDRYEQYF
cdr3_nt: TGTGCCAGCAGTGAAGACAGGTACGAGCAGTACTTC

v_call: TRBV2
j_call: TRBJ1-2
clone_size: -
d_call: -
cdr3_aa: CASSPYYGYTF
cdr3_nt: TGTGCCAGCAGCCCGTATTACGGCTACACCTTC

v_call: TRBV15
j_call: TRBJ2-2
clone_size: -
d_call: -
cdr3_aa: CATSRDPGSITGELFF
cdr3_nt: TGTGCCACCAGCAGAGATCCCGGGTCCATCACCGGGGAGCTGTTTTTT

v_call: TRBV6-1
j_call: TRBJ2-5
clone_size: -
d_call: TRBD2
cdr3_aa: CASKSSGVETQYF
cdr3_nt: TGTGCCAGCAAGTCTAGCGGGGTAGAGACCCAGTACTTC

v_call: TRBV6-1
j_call: TRBJ2-7
clone_size: few
d_call: -
cdr3_aa: CASSQPPRGEQYF
cdr3_nt: TGTGCCAGCAGCCAACCCCCGAGGGGGGAGCAGTACTTC